This record concerns one TCR beta chain sequence. The antigen is not known. This sample is part of a study of beta chain features in type 1 diabetes. Sequencing targeted expressed TCRB transcripts, as all isolated RNA had been reverse transcribed. TCRdb's copy holds only in-frame clones and misses some; the assay was immunoSEQ multiplex PCR. The sample yields about 620,000 clones, around 15% seen once. Germline CDR1 is SQVTM and CDR2 is ANQGSEA. This CDR3 has 13 residues. V gave up 5 bases and J gave up 6 bases; unmatched junction bases: 9. Broader study findings: Amplification by PCR could prefer shorter templates, with the same effect in patients and controls.

Using CD45RO/CCR7/CD25/CD127/CD95/CD27, CD4+ naive, central memory, regulatory and stem cell-like memory cells were sorted. The source material was naive CD4+ T cells from blood. This sequence was found in a young man in good health. J is TRBJ2-7 and V is TRBV29-1; TRBD1 agrees at 8 bases. The CDR3 here is CSVHQGAVSEQYF. The CDR3 DNA reads as TGCAGCGTTCATCAGGGGGCTGTTAGCGAGCAGTACTTC.